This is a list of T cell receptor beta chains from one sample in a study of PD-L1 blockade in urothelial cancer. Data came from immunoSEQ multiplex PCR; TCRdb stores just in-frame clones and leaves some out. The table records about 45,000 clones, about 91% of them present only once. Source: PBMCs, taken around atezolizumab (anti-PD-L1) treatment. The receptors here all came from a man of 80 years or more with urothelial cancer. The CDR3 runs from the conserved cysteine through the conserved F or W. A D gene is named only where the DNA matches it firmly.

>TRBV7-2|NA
CASSSQAEQRTGELFF
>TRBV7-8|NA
CASSYLNRAYSSYNEQFF
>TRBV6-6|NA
CASKGSGETQYF
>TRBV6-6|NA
CASSTGTRGSTDTQYF
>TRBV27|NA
CASRLTFSGANVLTF
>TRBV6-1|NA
CASSEAGRLYGYTF
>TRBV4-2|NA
CASSQERTRWAEGRNTIYF
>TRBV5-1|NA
CASSLVSEWQNTPEGTEAFF
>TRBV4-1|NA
CASSPGQTPSYEQYF
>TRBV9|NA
CASSDGGGPDTQYF
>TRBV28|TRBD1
CASSSRDRGSYGYTF
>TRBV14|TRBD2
CASSLLAGANTGELFF
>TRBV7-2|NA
CASSLVGSGTDTQYF
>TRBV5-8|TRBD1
CASRSIDRVYQPQHF
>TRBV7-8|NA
CASSLRGGLNTEAFF
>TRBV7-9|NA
CASSPKGGDANEKLFF
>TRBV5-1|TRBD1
CASSGTAQNTEAFF
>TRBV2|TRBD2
CASSSGPGQETQYF
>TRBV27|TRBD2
CASSLREGAYNEQFF
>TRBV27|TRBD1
CASIPKGGTGAYEQYF
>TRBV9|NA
CASSVGRRGSTDTQYF
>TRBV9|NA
CASSAAGNQPQHF
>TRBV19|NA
CASREQGYGYTF
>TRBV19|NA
CASSISGSSGNTIYF
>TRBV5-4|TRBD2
CASSFLGGSGGETQYF
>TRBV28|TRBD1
CASSPSTGGYEQYF
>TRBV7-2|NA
CASSLGQSNQPQHF
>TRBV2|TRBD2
CASCSGKLTGELFF